The clone carrying this T cell receptor beta chain was seen only once. In the source study's methods: Using reference gene primer amplification, nucleated cell counts were estimated. Sequencing was performed with immunoSEQ multiplex PCR; in TCRdb, only in-frame clones are kept and a portion is missing. The V and J calls and the clone size are those of that table, but D and trimming were determined from the DNA. Of 95,000 to 100,000 clones listed, less than 85% are singletons. This record comes from a study of blood T cell repertoires in COVID-19. Study-level information: The cDNA or gDNA used as material had been derived from T cells, B-cell-depleted T cells, or PBMCs.

The source is a woman in her sixties with acute or convalescent COVID-19. What was sequenced was peripheral blood.

The CDR3 DNA follows: TGTGCCAGCAGCCCCCTTAGCGGGGGGGGATACTACGAGCAGTACTTC. Translating gives CASSPLSGGGYYEQYF. The V call is TRBV7-6, the J call TRBJ2-7; 11 nucleotides agree with TRBD2. The CDR3 contains 16 residues. V was clipped by 5 bases and J by 3 bases; unmatched bases: 9. Germline V CDR1 and CDR2: SGHVS, FNYEAQ.